This TCR beta chain stems from a study of CD8 T cells in Susac syndrome. Random-hexamer reverse transcription was applied to about 0.45 to 1 ug RNA. TCRdb reprocessed the immunoSEQ multiplex PCR reads with MiXCR, giving one entry per CDR3 protein. The data hold around 270,000 distinct CDR3 sequences, with around 85% observed a single time. The sample holds a few counts of this clonotype. Germline V gives CDR1 MGHRA, CDR2 YSYEKL. V shed 0 bases, J shed 1 base, and the junction held 4 bases outside the gene matches. CDR3 length: 17 residues. The origin of this receptor is a human donor with multiple sclerosis. Sequencing was performed on CD8+ T cells from PBMCs. The chain is built from TRBV4-1 and TRBJ2-4; the match to TRBD1 covers 9 bases. The DNA of the CDR3 is TGCGCCAGCAGCCAAGATTTAGGGACAGGGGCCAAAAACATTCAGTACTTC. Its translation is CASSQDLGTGAKNIQYF.